What follows are 18 T cell receptor beta chains derived from one specimen sequenced in a study of T cell responses to AZD1222 COVID-19 vaccine. The repertoire was sequenced with immunoSEQ multiplex PCR; TCRdb's copy has only in-frame clones and lacks some. This table holds about 140,000 clones, 85% to 95% found once. Specimen: peripheral blood, collected on day 0 of AZD1222 vaccination. The receptors come from an adult in good health.

The chain carries TRBV27 and TRBJ1-5; 9 bases agree with TRBD1. CDR3 length: 15 residues. Germline V lookup: CDR1 MNHEY, CDR2 SMNVEV (reference sequence). With 6 bases clipped from V and 4 bases from J, the junction kept 7 bases outside the gene matches. CDR3 in amino acids: CASSLGTGINQPQHF. CDR3 nucleotides: TGTGCCAGCAGCCTAGGGACAGGGATTAATCAGCCCCAGCATTTT.

This chain connects TRBV3-1 (or the pseudogene TRBV3-2) to TRBJ2-7, with 11 bases lining up with TRBD2. Trimming at V came to 0 bases and at J to 4 bases, leaving 2 bases not matched to a gene. This CDR3 is built from 15 residues. Germline CDR1 reads LGHDT; CDR2 reads YNNKEL (reference sequence). CDR3 in DNA: TGTGCCAGCAGCCAAGATCGACTAGCGGGGTACGAGCAGTACTTC. Amino acid sequence: CASSQDRLAGYEQYF.

J is TRBJ1-1 and V is TRBV10-3; D gene uncertain. The germline gives CDR1 ENHRY, CDR2 SYGVKD. The CDR3 loop spans 12 amino acids. The V end lost 8 bases, the J end lost 0 bases, and 7 bases lay between the germline ends. CDR3 in amino acids: CAIGELNTEAFF. DNA for the CDR3: TGTGCCATCGGGGAGTTGAACACTGAAGCTTTCTTT.

The V and J genes are TRBV20-1 and TRBJ2-2; D perhaps matches TRBD2 (6 bases). The CDR3 sequence is 12 residues long. Trimming cost V 3 bases and J 7 bases, with 9 bases left between them. CDR1 and CDR2 from the germline V gene are DFQATT and SNEGSKA (reference sequence). CDR3 protein: CSASMGGGELFF. CDR3 in DNA: TGCAGTGCTAGTATGGGGGGCGGGGAGCTGTTTTTT.

The chain carries TRBV18 and TRBJ2-7, with 7 nucleotides matching TRBD1. J was trimmed by 6 bases and V by 3 bases; bases with no gene match: 8. The CDR3 is 14 residues long. Germline lookup yields CDR1 KGHSH and CDR2 LQKENI. The CDR3 protein is CASSPGQTPGEQYF. DNA of the CDR3: TGTGCCAGCTCACCGGGACAGACCCCTGGCGAGCAGTACTTC.

There are a few counts of this clone. CDR3 nucleotides: TGTGCCTGGAGTGTCTTTCAGCGAGGGGGCACTGAAGCTTTCTTT. This codes for CAWSVFQRGGTEAFF. The rearrangement uses TRBV30 and TRBJ1-1; D possibly corresponds to TRBD1 (6 bases). The CDR3 spans 15 residues. Deletions cut 0 bases from V and 4 bases from J, with 15 bases between. Germline values: CDR1 GTSNPN, CDR2 SVGIG (reference sequence). Filled out from reference TRBV30 and TRBJ1-1, the complete variable domain reads SQTIHQWPATLVQPVGSPLSLECTVEGTSNPNLYWYRQAAGRGLQLLFYSVGIGQISSEVPQNLSASRPQDRQFILSSKKLLLSDSGFYLCAWSVFQRGGTEAFFGQGTRLTVV.

The chain employs TRBV9 and TRBJ2-1, with D possibly matching TRBD1 (5 bases). The CDR3 contains 15 residues. Germline V gene sequence: CDR1 SGDLS, CDR2 YYNGEE. V lost 1 base, J lost 0 bases, and 8 bases lay in between. CDR3 in amino acids: CASSVQQGSYNEQFF. As DNA, the CDR3 is TGTGCCAGCAGCGTACAGCAGGGCTCCTACAATGAGCAGTTCTTC.

The V call is TRBV30, the J call TRBJ2-1; no clear D gene. The CDR3 totals 16 residues. Per the germline V gene, CDR1 is GTSNPN and CDR2 is SVGIG (reference sequence). Trimming removed 3 bases from V and 7 bases from J, with 22 bases in between. Here the CDR3 reads CAWSLPGKRARNEQFF. The CDR3 bases are TGTGCCTGGAGCCTACCTGGGAAACGGGCAAGGAATGAGCAGTTCTTC.

In this sample, this clone turned up once. The chain carries TRBV30 and TRBJ1-3, with D hard to call. The V gene's germline CDR1 is GTSNPN and CDR2 SVGIG (reference sequence). V lost 4 bases, J lost 0 bases, and 10 bases lay in between. CDR3 size: 14 residues. The CDR3 sequence: CAWNPGHSGNTIYF. The CDR3 bases are TGTGCCTGGAATCCGGGCCACTCTGGAAACACCATATATTTT.

J is TRBJ1-3 and V is TRBV19; D unclear. The V end lost 5 bases, the J end lost 0 bases, and 11 bases lay between the germline ends. Germline assignment: CDR1 LNHDA and CDR2 SQIVND (reference sequence). The CDR3 covers 15 residues. CDR3 sequence: CASSVGSLSGNTIYF. The DNA for the CDR3 is TGTGCCAGTAGTGTCGGTAGTCTCTCTGGAAACACCATATATTTT.

This chain connects TRBV27 to TRBJ2-2, with D possibly matching TRBD2 (6 bases). This CDR3 contains 16 residues. The V end was cut by 6 bases, the J end by 0 bases, with 14 bases between. The germline V gene encodes CDR1 MNHEY and CDR2 SMNVEV (reference sequence). The CDR3 region has the DNA TGTGCCAGCAGGCAGGGTTGGAGGGCGAACACCGGGGAGCTGTTTTTT. It is translated as CASRQGWRANTGELFF.

This clone was recorded once. This chain links TRBV5-4 with TRBJ1-1; TRBD1 matches at 8 bases. Trimming at V came to 2 bases and at J to 6 bases, leaving 3 bases not matched to a gene. Germline loops: CDR1 SGHNT, CDR2 YYREEE (reference sequence). This CDR3 is 13 amino acids long. The CDR3 DNA reads as TGTGCCAGCAGCTTACAGGGGGGCTCTGAAGCTTTCTTT. This gives the protein CASSLQGGSEAFF.

V gene TRBV27 combines with J gene TRBJ1-6; no reliable D call. The germline V and J ends were trimmed by 6 bases and 3 bases, with 12 bases remaining between them. This CDR3 is 15 amino acids long. The germline V gene encodes CDR1 MNHEY and CDR2 SMNVEV (reference sequence). The CDR3 loop reads CASRDGRSYNSPLHF. In nucleotides, the CDR3 is TGTGCCAGCAGGGACGGTCGGAGCTATAATTCACCCCTCCACTTT.

V is TRBV5-1 and J is TRBJ1-1; D may be TRBD1 (6 bases). V was pared by 5 bases and J by 5 bases, with 22 bases between. Germline lookup yields CDR1 SGHRS and CDR2 YFSETQ. CDR3 length equals 16 residues. The CDR3 DNA is TGCGCCAGCAGTTCAAATGTCGGGGGGCTGAGGACTGAAGCTTTCTTT. Encoded protein: CASSSNVGGLRTEAFF.

To note about this clone: The junction departs from germline at one end; a sequencing error may be responsible. The V and J genes are TRBV6-5 and TRBJ1-6; D unresolved. Germline V gene data show CDR1 as MNHEY and CDR2 as SVGAGI. The CDR3 has 12 amino acids. Here the CDR3 reads CASSSFNSPLHF. The CDR3 DNA is TGTGCCAGCAGTTCCTTTAATTCACCCCTCCACTTT.

The rearrangement uses TRBV11-2 and TRBJ2-7; 7 nucleotides line up with TRBD1. V was pared by 8 bases and J by 0 bases, with 7 bases of the junction left unmatched. The germline CDR1 and CDR2 sequences are SGHAT and FQNNGV. The CDR3 contains 14 residues. Here the CDR3 DNA reads TGTGCCAGCTGTAGAGGGGGCGACTCCTACGAGCAGTACTTC. Protein sequence: CASCRGGDSYEQYF.

The rearrangement uses TRBV7-2 and TRBJ2-2; 8 bases fit TRBD2. CDR1 and CDR2 from the germline V gene are SGHTA and FQGNSA. The CDR3 totals 17 residues. V trimming: 2 bases; J trimming: 6 bases; junction bases outside the gene matches: 11. In DNA form, the CDR3 reads TGTGCCAGCAGCTTAAGAGCGGGGGCCCCTGGAGCCGGGGAGCTGTTTTTT. Its translation is CASSLRAGAPGAGELFF.

CDR3 protein: CASSLDPGFYTEAFF. CDR3 DNA: TGTGCCAGCAGCTTGGATCCAGGGTTTTACACTGAAGCTTTCTTT. The chain links TRBV5-5 to TRBJ1-1, with D tentatively TRBD1 (5 bases). Trimming removed 0 bases from V and 3 bases from J, with 12 bases in between. The CDR3 is made up of 15 amino acids. Germline V lookup: CDR1 SGHKS, CDR2 YYEKEE (reference sequence).